One and the same sample provided the 15 T cell receptor beta chains below, sequenced in a study of identical twins. Via MiXCR, TCRdb re-called the 5' RACE reads, giving one row per CDR3 protein. The table has a few hundred thousand distinct CDR3 sequences, approximately 8.3% seen once. These data also formed part of another study, on yellow fever vaccine responses in identical twins.

Sequenced sample: CD8+ T cells sorted from blood. Receptors were obtained from a woman between 18 and 29 years old in good health.

The chain uses TRBV5-1 and TRBJ1-4; D not certain. Germline loops: CDR1 SGHRS, CDR2 YFSETQ. Trimming took off 6 bases at V and 2 bases at J, with 20 bases between the two ends. This CDR3 contains 17 residues. CDR3 protein: CASTWPWAIGTNEKLFF. In DNA form, the CDR3 reads TGCGCCAGCACCTGGCCCTGGGCGATCGGGACTAATGAAAAACTGTTTTTT.

CDR3 in amino acids: CASSFSMIGEQFF. CDR3 in DNA: TGTGCCAGCAGTTTCTCCATGATCGGTGAGCAGTTCTTC. The chain has TRBV12-3 or TRBV12-4 and TRBJ2-1; D is unresolved. This CDR3 region has 13 residues. V shed 3 bases and J shed 9 bases, with 12 bases lying between them.

This chain uses TRBV14 with TRBJ2-7, with D possibly matching TRBD1 (5 bases). This CDR3 has 13 residues. Trimming took 5 bases from V and 6 from J, leaving 14 bases between them. Germline V gene lookup returns CDR1 SGHDN and CDR2 FVKESK. The CDR3 DNA reads as TGTGCCAGCAGCGGACACCTCCCCGCCGAGCAGTACTTC. This codes for CASSGHLPAEQYF.

V gene TRBV7-6 combines with J gene TRBJ2-1, with 11 bases matching TRBD2. Losses at the gene ends were 3 bases for V and 7 bases for J; bases not matched to a gene: 5. CDR3 length: 15 residues. Germline V gives CDR1 SGHVS, CDR2 FNYEAQ. CDR3 loop: CASSFLSGGVNEQFF. The CDR3, as DNA: TGTGCCAGCAGCTTTCTTAGCGGGGGGGTAAATGAGCAGTTCTTC. Full variable domain (missing parts from reference TRBV7-6 and TRBJ2-1): GAGVSQSPRYKVTKRGQDVALRCDPISGHVSLYWYRQALGQGPEFLTYFNYEAQQDKSGLPNDRFSAERPEGSISTLTIQRTEQRDSAMYRCASSFLSGGVNEQFFGPGTRLTVL.

This clonotype has ten or more counts. The V gene is TRBV15, the J gene TRBJ1-2; 8 positions agree with TRBD1. CDR1 is LNHNV and CDR2 is YYDKDF in the germline V gene (reference sequence). This CDR3 has 16 amino acids. J gave up 3 bases and V 1 base, and 7 bases lay outside the gene matches. The DNA for the CDR3 is TGTGCCACCAGCAGAGGACAGGGGCTGGAGGACTATGGCTACACCTTC. Its translation: CATSRGQGLEDYGYTF.

This clonotype was counted a single time. CDR3 in amino acids: CASRQRPGGTDTQYF. The CDR3 nucleotides are TGTGCCAGCAGGCAGAGACCGGGGGGCACAGATACGCAGTATTTT. V and J are TRBV7-6 and TRBJ2-3, with a tentative D call TRBD2 (6 bases). The CDR3 sequence is 15 residues long. Trimming stripped 6 bases from V and 1 base from J, with 14 bases between. Germline V CDR1 and CDR2: SGHVS, FNYEAQ.

This clonotype was detected a few times. This chain connects TRBV2 to TRBJ2-7; D is perhaps TRBD1 or TRBD2 (5 bases each). The germline V gene encodes CDR1 SNHLY and CDR2 FYNNEI. V gave up 4 bases and J gave up 2 bases, with 21 bases separating them. This CDR3 spans 17 amino acids. The CDR3 DNA reads TGTGCCAGCAGTGTAAGTGAATCGGGGCCTGCACCCTACGAGCAGTACTTC. This codes for CASSVSESGPAPYEQYF. The whole variable domain, remainder taken from reference TRBV2 and TRBJ2-7, is EPEVTQTPSHQVTQMGQEVILRCVPISNHLYFYWYRQILGQKVEFLVSFYNNEISEKSEIFDDQFSVERPDGSNFTLKIRSTKLEDSAMYFCASSVSESGPAPYEQYFGPGTRLTVT.

This clonotype has just a few counts. This chain uses TRBV15 with TRBJ2-7, with 7 bases identical to TRBD1. J lost 6 bases, V lost 3 bases, and 8 bases had no gene match. The germline CDR1 and CDR2 sequences are LNHNV and YYDKDF (reference sequence). The CDR3 contains 14 residues. The CDR3 sequence is CATSSTGPGGEQYF. DNA for the CDR3: TGTGCCACCAGCAGTACGGGCCCAGGGGGCGAGCAGTACTTC.

This clonotype has a count of ten or more. The CDR3 bases are TGCGCCAGCAGGCGAGGGGGAGAGCAGTTCTTC. Its protein product is CASRRGGEQFF. The gene calls are TRBV5-1 and TRBJ2-1, with a weak D call TRBD1 (6 bases). The CDR3 is 11 residues long. Germline CDR1 and CDR2: SGHRS and YFSETQ. The ends were cut back, 5 bases at V and 10 bases at J, with 10 bases in the middle. The whole variable domain, filled in from reference TRBV5-1 and TRBJ2-1, reads KAGVTQTPRYLIKTRGQQVTLSCSPISGHRSVSWYQQTPGQGLQFLFEYFSETQRNKGNFPGRFSGRQFSNSRSEMNVSTLELGDSALYLCASRRGGEQFFGPGTRLTVL.

The V gene is TRBV12-3 or TRBV12-4, the J gene TRBJ1-5; maybe TRBD1 (5 bases). The CDR3 runs to 12 residues. V shed 6 bases and J shed 6 bases, with 9 bases lying between them. The CDR3 reads CASRGAGQPQHF. The CDR3 DNA follows: TGTGCCAGCAGAGGGGCTGGTCAGCCCCAGCATTTT.

The table lists this clonotype with a few counts. The chain recombines TRBV7-8 with TRBJ2-5, with D uncertain. Trimming cost V 3 bases and J 1 base, with 9 bases left between them. This CDR3 region has 14 residues. Germline lookup yields CDR1 SGHVS and CDR2 FQNEAQ. The DNA of the CDR3 is TGTGCCAGCAGCTTGCCCCAATTCCAAGAGACCCAGTACTTC. Encoded protein: CASSLPQFQETQYF.

This clonotype showed up just a few times. J is TRBJ2-1 and V is TRBV7-9, with 7 bases that match TRBD2. Germline trimming cut 5 bases from V and 7 bases from J; bases unmatched to any gene: 8. The CDR3 contains 14 residues. Germline V CDR1 and CDR2: SEHNR, FQNEAQ (reference sequence). In DNA form, the CDR3 reads TGTGCCAGCAGCAAAGGACTAGGTGGAAATGAGCAGTTCTTC. Translation: CASSKGLGGNEQFF.

This clonotype has a count of ten or more. The V call is TRBV29-1, the J call TRBJ2-5; D gene unclear. The CDR3 totals 14 residues. V lost 4 bases to trimming and J lost 0 bases, with 12 bases between them. Per the germline V gene, CDR1 is SQVTM and CDR2 is ANQGSEA. CDR3 amino acids: CSVVGPQNQETQYF. DNA of the CDR3: TGCAGCGTTGTTGGGCCCCAAAACCAAGAGACCCAGTACTTC.

This clonotype came up a few times. The J gene is TRBJ2-5, the V gene TRBV7-2; 8 bases are shared with TRBD2. The CDR3 is 15 amino acids. Germline loops: CDR1 SGHTA, CDR2 FQGNSA. Trimming removed 1 base from V and 5 bases from J; junction bases left unmatched: 6. CDR3 DNA sequence: TGTGCCAGCAGCTTAGAGAGCGGGGGCGGGGAGACCCAGTACTTC. Translating gives CASSLESGGGETQYF.

The chain combines TRBV4-1 with TRBJ2-7, with 9 bases identical to TRBD2. V trimming: 1 base; J trimming: 0 bases; junction bases outside the gene matches: 4. The CDR3 has 16 residues. Looked up from germline, CDR1 is MGHRA and CDR2 is YSYEKL. CDR3: CASSQGSGGSSYEQYF. CDR3 coding DNA: TGCGCCAGCAGCCAAGGTAGCGGGGGAAGCTCCTACGAGCAGTACTTC.